This T cell receptor beta chain originates from a study of blood T cell repertoires in COVID-19. Study as a whole: The United States, Italy and Spain were the sources of the acute and convalescent COVID-19 samples.

Clones were sequenced by immunoSEQ multiplex PCR, and TCRdb holds only the in-frame ones, with some missing. The sample lists tens of thousands of clones, 70% to 90% seen once, with roughly 30% in the top ten. It was during active infection that Seattle patients were enrolled and then longitudinally followed. The CDR3 extends over 15 amino acids. The V gene lost 1 base and the J gene lost 1 base, with 10 bases spanning the gap. Germline V gene sequence: CDR1 MGHDK, CDR2 SYGVNS. The sequencing input was peripheral blood. The gene calls are TRBV25-1 and TRBJ1-1; D unresolved. This clonotype originated in a man aged 55 to 70 with COVID-19, enrolled during active disease. CDR3 loop: CASSEWSRQNTEAFF. The CDR3 region has the DNA TGTGCCAGCAGTGAATGGTCTAGGCAGAACACTGAAGCTTTCTTT. Supplemented by reference TRBV25-1 and TRBJ1-1, the full variable domain reads EADIYQTPRYLVIGTGKKITLECSQTMGHDKMYWYQQDPGMELHLIHYSYGVNSTEKGDLSSESTVSRIRTEHFPLTLESARPSHTSQYLCASSEWSRQNTEAFFGQGTRLTVV.